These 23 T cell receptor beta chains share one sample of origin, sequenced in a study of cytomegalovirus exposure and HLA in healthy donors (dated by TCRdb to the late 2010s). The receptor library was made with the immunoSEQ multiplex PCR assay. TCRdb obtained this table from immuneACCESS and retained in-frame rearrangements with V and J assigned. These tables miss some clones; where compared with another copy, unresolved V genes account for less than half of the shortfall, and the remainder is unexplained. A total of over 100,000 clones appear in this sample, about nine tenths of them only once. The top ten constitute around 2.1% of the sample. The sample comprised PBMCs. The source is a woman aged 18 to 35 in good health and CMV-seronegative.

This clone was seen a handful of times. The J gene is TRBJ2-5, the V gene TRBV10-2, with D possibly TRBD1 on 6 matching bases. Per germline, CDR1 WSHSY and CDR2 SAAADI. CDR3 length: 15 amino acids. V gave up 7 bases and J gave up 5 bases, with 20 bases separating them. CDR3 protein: CASNSLGTSGETQYF. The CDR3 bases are TGCGCCAGCAATTCGCTGGGGACATCTGGGGAGACCCAGTACTTC.

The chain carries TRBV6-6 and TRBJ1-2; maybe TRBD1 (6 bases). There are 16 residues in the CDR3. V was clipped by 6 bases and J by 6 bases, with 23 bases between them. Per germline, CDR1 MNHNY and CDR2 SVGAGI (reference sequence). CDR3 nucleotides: TGTGCCAGCAGAACCCCGGGTCGGGGGGCGGATGATGGCTACACCTTC. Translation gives CASRTPGRGADDGYTF.

Here the CDR3 DNA reads TGTGCCAGCAGCAACAACCCCGGGACAGGGGGCGAAAGGTCTAGCGGGAGGCACACCGGGGAGCTGTTTTTT. It encodes CASSNNPGTGGERSSGRHTGELFF. The chain carries TRBV21-1 and TRBJ2-2; TRBD2 is the table's D call, not checked against the DNA. TRBV21-1 is a recognized pseudogene. The CDR3 runs to 24 residues.

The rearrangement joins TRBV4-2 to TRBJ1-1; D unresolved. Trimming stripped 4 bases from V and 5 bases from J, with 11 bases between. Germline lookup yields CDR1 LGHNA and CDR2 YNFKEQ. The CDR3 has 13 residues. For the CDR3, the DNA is TGTGCCAGCAGCCCCCGGGAGGCTACTGAAGCTTTCTTT. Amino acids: CASSPREATEAFF.

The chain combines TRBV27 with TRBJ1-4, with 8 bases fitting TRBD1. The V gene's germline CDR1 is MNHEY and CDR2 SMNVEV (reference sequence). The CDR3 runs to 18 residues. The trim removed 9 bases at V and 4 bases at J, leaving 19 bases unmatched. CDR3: CARMGQEAEGDLNEKLFF. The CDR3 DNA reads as TGTGCCAGAATGGGACAGGAGGCGGAAGGGGACCTTAATGAAAAACTGTTTTTT.

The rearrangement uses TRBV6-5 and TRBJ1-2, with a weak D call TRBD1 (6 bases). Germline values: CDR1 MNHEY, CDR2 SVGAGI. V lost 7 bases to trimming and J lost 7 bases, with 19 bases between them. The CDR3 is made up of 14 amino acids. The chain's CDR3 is CASIREGGVGGYTF. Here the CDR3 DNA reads TGTGCCAGCATCAGGGAGGGGGGGGTGGGTGGCTACACCTTC.

CDR3 loop: CASSGTPGSNEKLFF. CDR3 sequence (DNA): TGCGCCAGCAGCGGGACACCGGGGAGTAATGAAAAACTGTTTTTT. This sequence joins TRBV5-1 and TRBJ1-4, with D possibly TRBD1 on 6 matching bases. The length of the CDR3 is 15 residues. From germline, CDR1 is SGHRS and CDR2 YFSETQ. V lost 4 bases and J 4 bases, leaving 14 bases between the germline ends.

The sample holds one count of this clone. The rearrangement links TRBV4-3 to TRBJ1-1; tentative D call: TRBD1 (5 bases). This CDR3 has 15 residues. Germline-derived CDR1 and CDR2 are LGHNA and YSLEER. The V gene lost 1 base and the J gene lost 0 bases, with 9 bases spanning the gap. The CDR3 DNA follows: TGCGCCAGCAGCCAAGGGGGCTCTCTGAACACTGAAGCTTTCTTT. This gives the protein CASSQGGSLNTEAFF.

CDR3 sequence (DNA): TGCGCCAGCAGCCATCCGGGACAGGGGTTATACGAGCAGTACTTC. Protein product: CASSHPGQGLYEQYF. This sequence joins TRBV4-1 and TRBJ2-7; 10 bases line up with TRBD1. V lost 3 bases to trimming and J lost 4 bases; unmatched junction nucleotides: 6. Per the germline V gene, CDR1 is MGHRA and CDR2 is YSYEKL. The CDR3 length is 15 residues.

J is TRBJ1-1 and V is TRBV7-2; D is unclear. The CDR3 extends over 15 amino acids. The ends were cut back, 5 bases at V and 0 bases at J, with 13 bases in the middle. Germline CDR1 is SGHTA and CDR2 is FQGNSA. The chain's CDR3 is CASSLRGGMNTEAFF. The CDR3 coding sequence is TGTGCCAGCAGCCTTCGGGGAGGGATGAACACTGAAGCTTTCTTT.

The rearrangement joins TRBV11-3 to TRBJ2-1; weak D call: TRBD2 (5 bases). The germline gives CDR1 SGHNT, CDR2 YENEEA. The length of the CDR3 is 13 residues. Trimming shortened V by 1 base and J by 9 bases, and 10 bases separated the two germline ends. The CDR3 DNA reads TGTGCCAGCAGCTTAGGGCATGGAGGTGAGCAGTTCTTC. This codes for CASSLGHGGEQFF.

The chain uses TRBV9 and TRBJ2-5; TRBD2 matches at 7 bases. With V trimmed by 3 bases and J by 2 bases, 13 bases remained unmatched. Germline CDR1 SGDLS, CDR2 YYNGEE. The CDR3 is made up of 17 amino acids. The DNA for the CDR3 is TGTGCCAGCAGCGGAACACGGAGCGGGGAAAAACAAGAGACCCAGTACTTC. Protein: CASSGTRSGEKQETQYF. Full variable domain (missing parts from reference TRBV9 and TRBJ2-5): DSGVTQTPKHLITATGQRVTLRCSPRSGDLSVYWYQQSLDQGLQFLIQYYNGEERAKGNILERFSAQQFPDLHSELNLSSLELGDSALYFCASSGTRSGEKQETQYFGPGTRLLVL.

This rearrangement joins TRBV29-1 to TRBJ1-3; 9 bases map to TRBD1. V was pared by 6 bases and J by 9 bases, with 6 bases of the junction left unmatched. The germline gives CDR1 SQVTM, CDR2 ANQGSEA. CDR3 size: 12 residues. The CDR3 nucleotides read TGCAGCGTCGACAGGGGGAGGAGCACCATATATTTT. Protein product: CSVDRGRSTIYF.

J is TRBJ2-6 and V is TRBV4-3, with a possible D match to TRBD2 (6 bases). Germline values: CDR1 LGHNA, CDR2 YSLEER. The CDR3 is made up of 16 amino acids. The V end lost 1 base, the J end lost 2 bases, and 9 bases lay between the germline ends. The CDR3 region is CASSQGGTAGANVLTF. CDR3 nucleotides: TGCGCCAGCAGCCAAGGCGGGACTGCTGGGGCCAACGTCCTGACTTTC.

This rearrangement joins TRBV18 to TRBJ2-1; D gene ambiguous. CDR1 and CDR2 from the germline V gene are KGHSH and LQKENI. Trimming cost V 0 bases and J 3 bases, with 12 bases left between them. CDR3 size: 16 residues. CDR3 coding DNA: TGTGCCAGCTCACCACCGCCCCATGCGCTCTACAATGAGCAGTTCTTC. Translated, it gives CASSPPPHALYNEQFF.

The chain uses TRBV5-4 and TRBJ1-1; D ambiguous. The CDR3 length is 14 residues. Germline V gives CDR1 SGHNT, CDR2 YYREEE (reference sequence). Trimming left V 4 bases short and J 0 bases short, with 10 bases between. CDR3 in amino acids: CASSRPGMNTEAFF. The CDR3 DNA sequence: TGTGCCAGCAGCCGACCGGGGATGAACACTGAAGCTTTCTTT.

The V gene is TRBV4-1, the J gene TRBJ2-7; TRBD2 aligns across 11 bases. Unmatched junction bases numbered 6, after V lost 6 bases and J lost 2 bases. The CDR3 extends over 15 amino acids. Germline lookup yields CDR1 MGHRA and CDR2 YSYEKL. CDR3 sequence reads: CASRRLAGITYEQYF. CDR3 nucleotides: TGCGCCAGCAGAAGACTAGCGGGGATCACCTACGAGCAGTACTTC.

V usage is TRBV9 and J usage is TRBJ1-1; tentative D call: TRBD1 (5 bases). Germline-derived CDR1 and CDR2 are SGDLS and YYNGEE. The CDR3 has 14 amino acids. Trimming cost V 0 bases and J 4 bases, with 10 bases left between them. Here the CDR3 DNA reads TGTGCCAGCAGCGTAGCCGGGGGAGTCACTGAAGCTTTCTTT. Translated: CASSVAGGVTEAFF.

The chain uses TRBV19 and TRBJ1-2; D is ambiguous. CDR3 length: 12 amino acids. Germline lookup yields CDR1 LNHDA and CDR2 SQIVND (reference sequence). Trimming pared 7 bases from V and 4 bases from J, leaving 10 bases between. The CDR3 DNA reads TGTGCCAGTACTGGGAGCCCCTATGGCTACACCTTC. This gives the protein CASTGSPYGYTF.

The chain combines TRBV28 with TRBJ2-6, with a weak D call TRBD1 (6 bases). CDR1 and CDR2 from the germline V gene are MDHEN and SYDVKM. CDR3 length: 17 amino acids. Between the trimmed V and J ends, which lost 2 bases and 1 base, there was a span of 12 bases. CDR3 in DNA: TGTGCCAGCAGTTTAAACAGGGCAGGTTCTGGGGCCAACGTCCTGACTTTC. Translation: CASSLNRAGSGANVLTF.

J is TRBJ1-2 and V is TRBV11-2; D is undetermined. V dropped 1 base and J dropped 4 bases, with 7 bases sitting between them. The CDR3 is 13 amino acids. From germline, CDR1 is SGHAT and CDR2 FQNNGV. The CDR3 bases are TGTGCCAGCAGCTTAGTTCTAGGCTATGGCTACACCTTC. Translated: CASSLVLGYGYTF.

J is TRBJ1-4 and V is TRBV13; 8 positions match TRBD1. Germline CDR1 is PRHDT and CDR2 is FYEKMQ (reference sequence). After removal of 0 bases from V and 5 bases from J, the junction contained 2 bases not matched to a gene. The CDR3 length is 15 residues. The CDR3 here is CASSLGRDRNEKLFF. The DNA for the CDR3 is TGTGCCAGCAGCTTAGGCCGGGACAGGAATGAAAAACTGTTTTTT.

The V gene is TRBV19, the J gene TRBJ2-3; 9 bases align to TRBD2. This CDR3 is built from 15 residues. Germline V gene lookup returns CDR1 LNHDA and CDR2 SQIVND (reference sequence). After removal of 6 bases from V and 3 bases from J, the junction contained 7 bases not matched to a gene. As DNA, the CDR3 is TGTGCCAGTAGGCCACGAGGACTAGCGACAGATACGCAGTATTTT. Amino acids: CASRPRGLATDTQYF.